This T cell receptor (beta chain) was obtained from a study of response to subunit inactivated influenza vaccine. General study points: The authors suggested that few new T cells are recruited per seasonal influenza vaccination.

The length of the CDR3 is 15 residues. Trimming removed 6 bases from V and 0 bases from J; junction bases left unmatched: 4. In germline, CDR1 is MNHEY, CDR2 SMNVEV (reference sequence). With regard to this clonotype: Its antigen is currently unknown.

TCRdb ran MiXCR on the RT-PCR reads and lists one entry per CDR3 protein. The sample records approximately 500,000 distinct CDR3 sequences, under 30% being singletons. The data also belong to a second study, concerning T cells expressing NK-cell markers. This second report adds: TCR beta cDNA was made by 5'RACE template switching with UMIs. The TCR beta repertoires originated in sorted CD3+CD56+NKG2C+, CD3+CD56+NKG2C- and CD3+CD56-NKG2C+ T cells. Of the CD8+ T cell pool in several donors, roughly 1.0-8% was accounted for by dominant NKG2C+ clonotypes. Questions lingered over whether expanded NKG2C+ T cell clones were HCMV-specific.

The sample was CD4+ T cells sorted from PBMCs, taken about 11 days after vaccination. The receptor was derived from a man in his fifties or sixties who received an inactivated influenza vaccine. The rearrangement links TRBV27 to TRBJ2-2; 7 bases match TRBD1. The CDR3 protein is CASRQTGPNTGELFF. The CDR3 nucleotides are TGTGCCAGCAGGCAGACAGGGCCGAACACCGGGGAGCTGTTTTTT.